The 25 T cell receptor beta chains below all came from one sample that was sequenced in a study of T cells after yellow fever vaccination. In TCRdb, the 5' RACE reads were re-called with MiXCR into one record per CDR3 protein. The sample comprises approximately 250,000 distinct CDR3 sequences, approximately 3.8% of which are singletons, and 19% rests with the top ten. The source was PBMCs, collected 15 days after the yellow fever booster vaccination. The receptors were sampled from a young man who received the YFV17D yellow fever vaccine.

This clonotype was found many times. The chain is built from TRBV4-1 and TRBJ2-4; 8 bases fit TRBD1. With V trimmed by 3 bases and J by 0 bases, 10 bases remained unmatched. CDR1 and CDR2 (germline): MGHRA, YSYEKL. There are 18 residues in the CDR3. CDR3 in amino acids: CASSHYGRGRSAKNIQYF. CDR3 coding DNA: TGCGCCAGCAGCCATTATGGCAGGGGGCGTTCAGCCAAAAACATTCAGTACTTC.

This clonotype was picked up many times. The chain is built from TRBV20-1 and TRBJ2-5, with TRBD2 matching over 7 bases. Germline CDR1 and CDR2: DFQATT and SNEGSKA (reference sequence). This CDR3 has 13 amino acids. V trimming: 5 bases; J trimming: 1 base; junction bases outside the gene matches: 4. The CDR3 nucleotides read TGCAGTGCTTTGTCGGGGGGCCAAGAGACCCAGTACTTC. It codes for CSALSGGQETQYF.

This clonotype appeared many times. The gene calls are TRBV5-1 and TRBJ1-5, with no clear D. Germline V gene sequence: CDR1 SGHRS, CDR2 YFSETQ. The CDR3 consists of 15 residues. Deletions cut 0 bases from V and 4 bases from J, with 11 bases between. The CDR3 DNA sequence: TGCGCCAGCAGCTTGGAAGGGCAGGAAAATCAGCCCCAGCATTTT. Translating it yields CASSLEGQENQPQHF.

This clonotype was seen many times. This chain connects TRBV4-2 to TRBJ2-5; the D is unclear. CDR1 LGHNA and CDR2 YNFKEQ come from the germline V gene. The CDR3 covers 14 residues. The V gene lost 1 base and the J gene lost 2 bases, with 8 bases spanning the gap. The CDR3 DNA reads TGTGCCAGCAGCCAAGGGGAACGGCAAGAGACCCAGTACTTC. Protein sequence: CASSQGERQETQYF.

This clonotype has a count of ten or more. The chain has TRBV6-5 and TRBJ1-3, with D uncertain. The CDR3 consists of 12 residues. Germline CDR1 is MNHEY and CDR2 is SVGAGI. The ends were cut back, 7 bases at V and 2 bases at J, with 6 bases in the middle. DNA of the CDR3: TGTGCCAGCACTTCGACTGGAAACACCATATATTTT. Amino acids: CASTSTGNTIYF.

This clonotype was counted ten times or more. CDR3 region: CSARDQGRSSYEQYV. The DNA for the CDR3 is TGCAGTGCTAGAGATCAAGGCAGGAGCTCCTACGAGCAGTACGTC. This rearrangement joins TRBV20-1 to TRBJ2-7; D unresolved. Germline V gives CDR1 DFQATT, CDR2 SNEGSKA (reference sequence). Trimming pared 0 bases from V and 0 bases from J, leaving 12 bases between. The CDR3 covers 15 residues.

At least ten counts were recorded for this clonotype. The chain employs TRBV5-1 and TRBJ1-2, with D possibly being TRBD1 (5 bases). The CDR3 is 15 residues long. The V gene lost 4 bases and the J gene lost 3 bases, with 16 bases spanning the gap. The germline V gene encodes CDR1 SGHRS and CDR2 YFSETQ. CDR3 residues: CASSPPGRDYYGYTF. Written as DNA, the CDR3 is TGCGCCAGCAGCCCACCGGGGAGGGACTACTATGGCTACACCTTC. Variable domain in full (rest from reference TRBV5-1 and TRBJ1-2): KAGVTQTPRYLIKTRGQQVTLSCSPISGHRSVSWYQQTPGQGLQFLFEYFSETQRNKGNFPGRFSGRQFSNSRSEMNVSTLELGDSALYLCASSPPGRDYYGYTFGSGTRLTVV.

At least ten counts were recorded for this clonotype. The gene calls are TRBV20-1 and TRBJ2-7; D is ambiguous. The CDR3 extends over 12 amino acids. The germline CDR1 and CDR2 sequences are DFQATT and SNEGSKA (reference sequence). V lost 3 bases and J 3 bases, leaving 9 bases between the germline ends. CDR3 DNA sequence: TGCAGTGCTAGCGGGCGCAACTACGAGCAGTACTTC. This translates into CSASGRNYEQYF.

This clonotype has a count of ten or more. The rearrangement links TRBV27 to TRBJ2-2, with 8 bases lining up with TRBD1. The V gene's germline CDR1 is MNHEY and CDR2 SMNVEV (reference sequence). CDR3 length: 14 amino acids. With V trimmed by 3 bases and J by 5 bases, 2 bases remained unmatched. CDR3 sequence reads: CASSFRDRTGELFF. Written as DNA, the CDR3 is TGTGCCAGCAGTTTCCGGGACAGGACCGGGGAGCTGTTTTTT.

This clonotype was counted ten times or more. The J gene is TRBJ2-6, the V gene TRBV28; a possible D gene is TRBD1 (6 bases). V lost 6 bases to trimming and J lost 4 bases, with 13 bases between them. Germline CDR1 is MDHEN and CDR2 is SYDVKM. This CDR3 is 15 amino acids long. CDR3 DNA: TGTGCCAGCAGCAGCCCAGGGGCAGGGGCCAACGTCCTGACTTTC. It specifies CASSSPGAGANVLTF.

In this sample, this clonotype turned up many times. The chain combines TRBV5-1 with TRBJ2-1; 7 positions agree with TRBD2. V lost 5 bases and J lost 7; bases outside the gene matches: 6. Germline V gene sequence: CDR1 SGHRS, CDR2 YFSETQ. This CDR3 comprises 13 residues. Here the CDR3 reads CASRSGEGNEQFF. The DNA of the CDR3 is TGCGCCAGCAGGAGCGGGGAAGGGAATGAGCAGTTCTTC.

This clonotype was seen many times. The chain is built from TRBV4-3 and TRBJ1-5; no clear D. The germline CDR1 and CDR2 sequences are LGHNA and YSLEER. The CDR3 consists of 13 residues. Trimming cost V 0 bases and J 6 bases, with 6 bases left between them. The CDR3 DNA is TGCGCCAGCAGCCAAGATTCTGCTCAGCCCCAGCATTTT. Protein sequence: CASSQDSAQPQHF.

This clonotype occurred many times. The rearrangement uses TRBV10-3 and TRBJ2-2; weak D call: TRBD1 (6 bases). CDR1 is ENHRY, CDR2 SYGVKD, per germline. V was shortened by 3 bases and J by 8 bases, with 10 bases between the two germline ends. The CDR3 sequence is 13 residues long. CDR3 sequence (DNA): TGTGCCATCAGTGACCCGGGACATGGGGAGCTGTTTTTT. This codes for CAISDPGHGELFF.

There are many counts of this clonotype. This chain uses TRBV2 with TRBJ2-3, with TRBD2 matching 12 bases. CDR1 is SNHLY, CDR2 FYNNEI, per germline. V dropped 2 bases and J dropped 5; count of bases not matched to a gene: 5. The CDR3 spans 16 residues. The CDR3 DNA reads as TGTGCCAGCAGTGAATTGACTAGCGGGGGCTTAGATACGCAGTATTTT. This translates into CASSELTSGGLDTQYF.

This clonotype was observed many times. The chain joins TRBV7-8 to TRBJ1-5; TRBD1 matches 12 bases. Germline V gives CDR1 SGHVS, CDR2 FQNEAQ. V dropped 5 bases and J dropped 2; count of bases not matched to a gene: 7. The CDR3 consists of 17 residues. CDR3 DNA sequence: TGTGCCAGCAGCGCGGGACAGGGGGCAGTTGGCAATCAGCCCCAGCATTTT. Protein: CASSAGQGAVGNQPQHF.

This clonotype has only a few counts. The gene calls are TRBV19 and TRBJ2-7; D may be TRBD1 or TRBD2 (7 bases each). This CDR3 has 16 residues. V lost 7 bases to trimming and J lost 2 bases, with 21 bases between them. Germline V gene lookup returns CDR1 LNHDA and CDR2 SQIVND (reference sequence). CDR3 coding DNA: TGTGCCAGTACCTCCTGGGGGACAGCGGGACCCTACGAGCAGTACTTC. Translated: CASTSWGTAGPYEQYF. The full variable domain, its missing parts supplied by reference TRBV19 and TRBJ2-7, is DGGITQSPKYLFRKEGQNVTLSCEQNLNHDAMYWYRQDPGQGLRLIYYSQIVNDFQKGDIAEGYSVSREKKESFPLTVTSAQKNPTAFYLCASTSWGTAGPYEQYFGPGTRLTVT.

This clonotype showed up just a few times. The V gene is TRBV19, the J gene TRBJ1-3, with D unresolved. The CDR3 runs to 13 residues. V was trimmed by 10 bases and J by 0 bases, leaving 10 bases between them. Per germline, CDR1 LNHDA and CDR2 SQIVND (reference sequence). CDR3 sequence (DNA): TGTGCCACCGCTTCTTTCTCTGGAAACACCATATATTTT. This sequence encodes CATASFSGNTIYF. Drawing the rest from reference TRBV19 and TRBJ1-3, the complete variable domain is DGGITQSPKYLFRKEGQNVTLSCEQNLNHDAMYWYRQDPGQGLRLIYYSQIVNDFQKGDIAEGYSVSREKKESFPLTVTSAQKNPTAFYLCATASFSGNTIYFGEGSWLTVV.

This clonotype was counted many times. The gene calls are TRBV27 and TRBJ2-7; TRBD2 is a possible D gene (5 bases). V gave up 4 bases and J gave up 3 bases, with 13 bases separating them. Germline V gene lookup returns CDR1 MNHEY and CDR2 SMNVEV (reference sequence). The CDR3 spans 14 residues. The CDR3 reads CASSSTGKIYEQYF. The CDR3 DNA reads TGTGCCAGCAGTTCCACCGGGAAGATCTACGAGCAGTACTTC.

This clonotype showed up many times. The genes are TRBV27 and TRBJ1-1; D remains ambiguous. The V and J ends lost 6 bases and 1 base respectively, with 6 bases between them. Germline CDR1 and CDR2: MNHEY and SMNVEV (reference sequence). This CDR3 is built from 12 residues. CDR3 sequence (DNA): TGTGCCAGCAGAATGGGGAACACTGAAGCTTTCTTT. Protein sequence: CASRMGNTEAFF.

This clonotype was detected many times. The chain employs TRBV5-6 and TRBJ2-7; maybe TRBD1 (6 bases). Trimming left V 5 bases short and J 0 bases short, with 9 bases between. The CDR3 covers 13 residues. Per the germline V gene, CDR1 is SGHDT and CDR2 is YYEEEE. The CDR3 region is CASSRQDSYEQYF. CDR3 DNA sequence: TGTGCCAGCAGTCGACAGGACTCCTACGAGCAGTACTTC.

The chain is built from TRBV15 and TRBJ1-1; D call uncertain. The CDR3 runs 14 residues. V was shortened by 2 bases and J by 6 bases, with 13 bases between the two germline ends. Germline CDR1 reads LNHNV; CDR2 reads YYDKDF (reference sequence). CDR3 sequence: CATSRLGEGPEAFF. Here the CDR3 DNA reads TGTGCCACCAGCAGATTGGGAGAGGGCCCTGAAGCTTTCTTT. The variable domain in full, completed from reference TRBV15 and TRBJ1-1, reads DAMVIQNPRYQVTQFGKPVTLSCSQTLNHNVMYWYQQKSSQAPKLLFHYYDKDFNNEADTPDNFQSRRPNTSFCFLDIRSPGLGDTAMYLCATSRLGEGPEAFFGQGTRLTVV.

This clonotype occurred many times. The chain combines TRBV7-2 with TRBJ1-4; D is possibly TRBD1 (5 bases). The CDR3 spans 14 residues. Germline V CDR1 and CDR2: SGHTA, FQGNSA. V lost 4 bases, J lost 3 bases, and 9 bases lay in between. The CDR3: CASSSGTANEKLFF. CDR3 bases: TGTGCCAGCAGCTCCGGGACGGCTAATGAAAAACTGTTTTTT.

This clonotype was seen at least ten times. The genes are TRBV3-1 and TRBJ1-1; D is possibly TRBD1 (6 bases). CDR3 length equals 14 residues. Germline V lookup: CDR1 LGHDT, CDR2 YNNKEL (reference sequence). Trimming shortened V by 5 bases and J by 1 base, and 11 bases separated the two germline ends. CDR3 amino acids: CASSYRVGNTEAFF. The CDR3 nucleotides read TGTGCCAGCAGCTACAGGGTCGGGAACACTGAAGCTTTCTTT.

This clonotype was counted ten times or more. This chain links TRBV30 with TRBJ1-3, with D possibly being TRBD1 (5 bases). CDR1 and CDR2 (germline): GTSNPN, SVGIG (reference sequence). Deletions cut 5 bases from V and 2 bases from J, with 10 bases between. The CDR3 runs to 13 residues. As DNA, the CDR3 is TGTGCCTGGGGGGGACGGACTGGAAACACCATATATTTT. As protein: CAWGGRTGNTIYF.

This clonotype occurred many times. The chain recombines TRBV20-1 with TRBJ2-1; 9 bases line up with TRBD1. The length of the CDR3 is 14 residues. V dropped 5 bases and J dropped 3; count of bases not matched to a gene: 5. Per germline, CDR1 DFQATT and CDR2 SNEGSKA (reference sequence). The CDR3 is CSAQTGGNYNEQFF. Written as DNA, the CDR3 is TGCAGTGCTCAGACAGGGGGTAACTACAATGAGCAGTTCTTC.